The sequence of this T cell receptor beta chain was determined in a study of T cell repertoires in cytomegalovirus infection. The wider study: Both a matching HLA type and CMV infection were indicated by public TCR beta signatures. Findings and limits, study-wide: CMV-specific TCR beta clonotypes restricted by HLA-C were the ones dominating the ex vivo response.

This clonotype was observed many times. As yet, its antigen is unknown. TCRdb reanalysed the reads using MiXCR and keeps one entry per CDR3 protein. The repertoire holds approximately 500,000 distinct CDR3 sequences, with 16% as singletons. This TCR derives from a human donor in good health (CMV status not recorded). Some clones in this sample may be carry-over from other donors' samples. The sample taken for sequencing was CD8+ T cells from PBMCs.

CDR3: CASSFRGGQQFSQPQHF. The CDR3 DNA is TGTGCCAGCAGTTTTAGAGGCGGGCAGCAGTTTTCACAGCCCCAGCATTTT. This sequence joins TRBV27 and TRBJ1-5; D ambiguous. The germline V gene encodes CDR1 MNHEY and CDR2 SMNVEV (reference sequence). The V and J ends lost 3 bases and 7 bases respectively, with 22 bases between them. The CDR3 loop spans 17 amino acids.